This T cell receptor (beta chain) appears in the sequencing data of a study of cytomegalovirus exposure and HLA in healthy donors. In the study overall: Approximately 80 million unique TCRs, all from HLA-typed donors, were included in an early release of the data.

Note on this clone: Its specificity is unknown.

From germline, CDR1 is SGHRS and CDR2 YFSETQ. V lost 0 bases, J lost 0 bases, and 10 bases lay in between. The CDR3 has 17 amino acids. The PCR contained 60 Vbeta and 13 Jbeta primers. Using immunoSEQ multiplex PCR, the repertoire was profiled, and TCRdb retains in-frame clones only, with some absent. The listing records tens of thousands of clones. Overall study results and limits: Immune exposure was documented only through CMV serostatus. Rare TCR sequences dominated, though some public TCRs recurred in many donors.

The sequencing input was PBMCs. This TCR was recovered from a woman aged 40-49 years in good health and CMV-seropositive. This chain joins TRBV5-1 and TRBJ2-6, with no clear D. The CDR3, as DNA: TGCGCCAGCAGCTTGGAGTGGCGGAGCTCTGGGGCCAACGTCCTGACTTTC. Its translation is CASSLEWRSSGANVLTF.